This T cell receptor beta chain was sequenced for a study of shared clonotypes between healthy human individuals. Samples underwent the assay at deep level. Once extracted for a subset, genomic DNA was divided evenly among several immunoSEQ plates. Clones were read by immunoSEQ multiplex PCR, and TCRdb kept only the in-frame ones, dropping some. The data hold 2 million to 2.5 million clones, with about nine tenths observed a single time. V gave up 2 bases and J gave up 6 bases, with 8 bases separating them. The germline gives CDR1 MNHNS, CDR2 SASEGT. The CDR3 sequence is 13 residues long. The donors, all of them Caucasian adults, lived in Nashville, Tennessee.

Sequencing was carried out using naive CD4+ T cells from PBMCs. Stated subset: CD45RA+ positively selected. The receptor's source is a man younger than 35 in good health. Some clones in this sample may be carry-over from other donors' samples. V gene TRBV6-1 combines with J gene TRBJ1-5; D is ambiguous. CDR3 sequence (DNA): TGTGCCAGCAGTGAATTAAGACCTCAGCCCCAGCATTTT. Translating it yields CASSELRPQPQHF.